This is a list of T cell receptor beta chains from one sample in a study of regulatory T cells in long-lasting Graves disease. TCRdb re-analysed the multiplex PCR reads in MiXCR, keeping a single row per CDR3 protein. This table holds hundreds of thousands of distinct CDR3 sequences, about 16% found once. The same sample was also used in a study of T cells in Graves' hyperthyroidism and ophthalmopathy.

The sequencing here drew on peripheral blood mononuclear cells (PBMCs), taken at new diagnosis, from a patient treated with antithyroid drugs. The receptors were gathered from a woman aged 40 to 65 with Graves disease. CDR3s include the opening cysteine and the closing phenylalanine or tryptophan. A D gene is named only where the DNA matches it firmly. Not every row has a clone size; where given, it reads once, few, many or a size class.

DNA,CDR3,D,V,J,size
TGCAGTGCTAGGGGACTAGCGGGGGCCGAGAGCTCCTACAATGAGCAGTTCTTC,CSARGLAGAESSYNEQFF,TRBD2,TRBV20-1,TRBJ2-1,many
TGTGCCAGCAGCGTAGATAGCGGGGGGGCCCGAAGCTCCTACAATGAGCAGTTCTTC,CASSVDSGGARSSYNEQFF,TRBD2,TRBV9,TRBJ2-1,few
TGTGCCAGCAGCGTATCGGGGGGCAACGCTGAAGCTTTCTTT,CASSVSGGNAEAFF,.,TRBV9,TRBJ1-1,many
TGTGCCAGCAGTTACCCCGAGGGAAAACTGTTTTTT,CASSYPEGKLFF,.,TRBV6-9,TRBJ1-4,.
TGTGCCAGCAGTACGGGGGACCGCCATCTATCCCAAGAGACCCAGTACTTC,CASSTGDRHLSQETQYF,.,TRBV6-1,TRBJ2-5,many
TGTGCCAGCAGCTTAGAGGGGGCTAATGAGCAGTTCTTC,CASSLEGANEQFF,TRBD1,TRBV7-9,TRBJ2-1,many
TGCGCCAGCAGCCGGGGACAGGGGGAGATTGAAAAACTGTTTTTT,CASSRGQGEIEKLFF,TRBD1,TRBV4-1,TRBJ1-4,few
TGTGCCAGCAGGCCGACAGGGCGTAGCAATCAGCCCCAGCATTTT,CASRPTGRSNQPQHF,TRBD1,TRBV28,TRBJ1-5,many
TGTGCCAGCAGCCAAGAGTCGATGGGGGCCGGGGCAGATACGCAGTATTTT,CASSQESMGAGADTQYF,.,TRBV3-1,TRBJ2-3,.
TGTGCCAGCAGGGACCAGGGAGCTGGGGCCAACGTCCTGACTTTC,CASRDQGAGANVLTF,.,TRBV12-3/TRBV12-4,TRBJ2-6,once
TGTGCCAGCAGCTCCGGGACAGGCGATAATCAGCCCCAGCATTTT,CASSSGTGDNQPQHF,TRBD1,TRBV27,TRBJ1-5,many
TGTGCCAGCAGCCCGGTTGGAGCGGACACCGGGGAGCTGTTTTTT,CASSPVGADTGELFF,.,TRBV5-6,TRBJ2-2,few
TGCGCCAGCAGCCGGCTGTCGGGCCACCTTGAAGCTTTCTTT,CASSRLSGHLEAFF,.,TRBV5-1,TRBJ1-1,few
TGTGCCAGCAGTGAAGGGACGCTTAATGAAAAACTGTTTTTT,CASSEGTLNEKLFF,.,TRBV2,TRBJ1-4,many
TGCAGCGTGAAGACGGGACCGACCACAGATACGCAGTATTTT,CSVKTGPTTDTQYF,.,TRBV29-1,TRBJ2-3,many
TGTGCCTGGAGTGTCGCCCTGAGTAGTCAGCCCCAGCATTTT,CAWSVALSSQPQHF,.,TRBV30,TRBJ1-5,many
TGTGCCATCAGTGATTTAGATACGCAGTATTTT,CAISDLDTQYF,.,TRBV10-3,TRBJ2-3,many
TGCGCCAGCAGCTGGTTGGGACTAGCGGGGCACAATGAGCAGTTCTTC,CASSWLGLAGHNEQFF,TRBD2,TRBV5-1,TRBJ2-1,many
TGCAGCGTAGGCGACAGCCCTGGTAATACTGAAGCTTTCTTT,CSVGDSPGNTEAFF,.,TRBV29-1,TRBJ1-1,many
TGTGCCAGCGCGGCACTAGCGTCCTACAATGAGCAGTTCTTC,CASAALASYNEQFF,TRBD2,TRBV2,TRBJ2-1,.
TGTGCCAGCAGCCCTAATACAGGGAATACTGAAGCTTTCTTT,CASSPNTGNTEAFF,.,TRBV7-8,TRBJ1-1,.
TGCGCCAGCAGCCAAGTCGCGCTGAACACTGAAGCTTTCTTT,CASSQVALNTEAFF,.,TRBV4-1,TRBJ1-1,.
TGTGCCACCAGTAGCGGTCCCGGGGAGCTGTTTTTT,CATSSGPGELFF,.,TRBV24-1,TRBJ2-2,few
TGTGCCAGCAAGGGGGGACTCCTCCTACGGAATACGCAGTATTTT,CASKGGLLLRNTQYF,.,TRBV2,TRBJ2-3,many
TGTGCCAGTAGTACAACAGCTTCCGAGACCCAGTACTTC,CASSTTASETQYF,.,TRBV19,TRBJ2-5,.
TGTGCCAGCACCACGGGCGAGTCGGAAAAACTGTTTTTT,CASTTGESEKLFF,.,TRBV11-3,TRBJ1-4,many
TGTGCCAGCAGCCGGCAGAGGGGGAACACTGAAGCTTTCTTT,CASSRQRGNTEAFF,.,TRBV7-9,TRBJ1-1,.